What follows is one TCR beta chain and its context. The sample is drawn from a study of T-cell reconstitution after alpha-beta-depleted transplantation in children. Preparing the TCRbeta library involved the use of unique molecular identifiers. TCRdb reprocessed the PCR reads via MiXCR and lists one record per CDR3 protein. The data show about 47,000 distinct CDR3 sequences, with 52% seen just once and roughly two fifths held by the top ten. The V end lost 9 bases, the J end lost 0 bases, and 8 bases lay between the germline ends. The CDR3 is made up of 13 amino acids. This chain joins TRBV12-3 or TRBV12-4 and TRBJ1-4; D is ambiguous. Material: peripheral blood, obtained before TCRalphabeta/CD19-depleted stem cell transplant. This TCR came from a boy under two years old with SCID, due to receive a stem cell transplant. CDR3 in amino acids: CASAPPTNEKLFF. The CDR3 DNA sequence: TGTGCCAGTGCACCCCCAACTAATGAAAAACTGTTTTTT.